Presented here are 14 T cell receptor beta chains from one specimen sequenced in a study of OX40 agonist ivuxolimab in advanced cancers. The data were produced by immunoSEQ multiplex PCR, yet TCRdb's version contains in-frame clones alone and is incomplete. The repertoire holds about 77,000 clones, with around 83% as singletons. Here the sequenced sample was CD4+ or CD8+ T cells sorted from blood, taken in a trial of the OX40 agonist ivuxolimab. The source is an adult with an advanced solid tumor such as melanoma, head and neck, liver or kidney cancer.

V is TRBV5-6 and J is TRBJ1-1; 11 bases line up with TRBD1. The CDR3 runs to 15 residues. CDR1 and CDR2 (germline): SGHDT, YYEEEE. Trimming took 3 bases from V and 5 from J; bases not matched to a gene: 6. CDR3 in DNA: TGTGCCAGCAGCTGGACAGGGGGCGCGGGGACTGAAGCTTTCTTT. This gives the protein CASSWTGGAGTEAFF.

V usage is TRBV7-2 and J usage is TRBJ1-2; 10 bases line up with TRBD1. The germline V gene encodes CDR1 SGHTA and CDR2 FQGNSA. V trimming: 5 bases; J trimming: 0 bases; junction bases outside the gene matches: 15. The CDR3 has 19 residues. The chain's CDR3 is CASSPKGGTGEGTNYGYTF. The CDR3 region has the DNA TGTGCCAGCAGCCCGAAGGGCGGGACAGGGGAGGGGACTAACTATGGCTACACCTTC. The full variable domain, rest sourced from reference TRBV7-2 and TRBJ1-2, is GAGVSQSPSNKVTEKGKDVELRCDPISGHTALYWYRQSLGQGLEFLIYFQGNSAPDKSGLPSDRFSAERTGGSVSTLTIQRTQQEDSAVYLCASSPKGGTGEGTNYGYTFGSGTRLTVV.

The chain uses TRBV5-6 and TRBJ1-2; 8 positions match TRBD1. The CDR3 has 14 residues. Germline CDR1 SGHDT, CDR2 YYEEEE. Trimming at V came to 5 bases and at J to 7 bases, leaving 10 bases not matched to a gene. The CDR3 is CASSRRQGSGGYTF. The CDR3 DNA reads TGTGCCAGCAGTCGAAGACAGGGGTCAGGTGGCTACACCTTC.

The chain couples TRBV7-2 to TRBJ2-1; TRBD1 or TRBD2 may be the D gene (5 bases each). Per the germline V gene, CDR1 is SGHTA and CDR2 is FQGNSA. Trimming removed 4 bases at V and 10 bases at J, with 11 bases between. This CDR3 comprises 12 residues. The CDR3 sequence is CASSSDWGEQFF. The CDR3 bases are TGTGCCAGCAGCTCGGACTGGGGCGAGCAGTTCTTC.

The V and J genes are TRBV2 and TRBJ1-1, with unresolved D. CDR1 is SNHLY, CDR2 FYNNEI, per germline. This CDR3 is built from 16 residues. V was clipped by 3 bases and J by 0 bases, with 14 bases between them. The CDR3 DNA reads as TGTGCCAGCAGTGATAGGGCAGGAGCCTTGAACACTGAAGCTTTCTTT. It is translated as CASSDRAGALNTEAFF.

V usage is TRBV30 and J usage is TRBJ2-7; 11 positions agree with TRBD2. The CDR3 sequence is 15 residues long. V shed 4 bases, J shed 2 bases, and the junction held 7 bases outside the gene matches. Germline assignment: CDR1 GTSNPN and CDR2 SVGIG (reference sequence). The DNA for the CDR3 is TGTGCCTGGACTCCCGGGACTAGCGGTACCTACGAGCAGTACTTC. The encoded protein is CAWTPGTSGTYEQYF.

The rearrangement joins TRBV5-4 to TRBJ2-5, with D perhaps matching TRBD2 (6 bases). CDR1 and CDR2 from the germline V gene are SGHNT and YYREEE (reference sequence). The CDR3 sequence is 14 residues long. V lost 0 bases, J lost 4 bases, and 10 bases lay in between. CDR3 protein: CASSLAGGGETQYF. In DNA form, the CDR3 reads TGTGCCAGCAGCTTGGCCGGGGGTGGAGAGACCCAGTACTTC.

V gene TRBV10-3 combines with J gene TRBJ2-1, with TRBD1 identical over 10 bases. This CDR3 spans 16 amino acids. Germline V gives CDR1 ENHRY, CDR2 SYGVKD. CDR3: CATNSPTGGALNEQFF. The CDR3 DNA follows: TGTGCGACCAACTCGCCGACAGGGGGCGCCCTCAATGAGCAGTTCTTC.

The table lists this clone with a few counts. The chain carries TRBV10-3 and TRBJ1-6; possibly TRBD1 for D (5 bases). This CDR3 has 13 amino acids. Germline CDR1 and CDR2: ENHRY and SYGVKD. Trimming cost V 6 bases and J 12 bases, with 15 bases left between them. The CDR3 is CAIRGTLREPLHF. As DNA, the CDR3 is TGTGCCATCAGGGGGACCTTGCGGGAACCCCTCCACTTT.

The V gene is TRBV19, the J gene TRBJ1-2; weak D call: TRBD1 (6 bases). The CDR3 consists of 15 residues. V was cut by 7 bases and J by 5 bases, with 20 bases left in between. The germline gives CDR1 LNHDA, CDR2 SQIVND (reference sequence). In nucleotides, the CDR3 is TGTGCCAGTACAGACGACGGGACACCGAGGTATGGCTACACCTTC. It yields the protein CASTDDGTPRYGYTF.

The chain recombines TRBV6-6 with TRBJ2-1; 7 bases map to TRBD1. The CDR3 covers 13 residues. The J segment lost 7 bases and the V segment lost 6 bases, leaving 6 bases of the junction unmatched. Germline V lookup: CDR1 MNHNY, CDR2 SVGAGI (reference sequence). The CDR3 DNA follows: TGTGCCAGCAGACGACAGGGAAAGAATGAGCAGTTCTTC. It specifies CASRRQGKNEQFF.

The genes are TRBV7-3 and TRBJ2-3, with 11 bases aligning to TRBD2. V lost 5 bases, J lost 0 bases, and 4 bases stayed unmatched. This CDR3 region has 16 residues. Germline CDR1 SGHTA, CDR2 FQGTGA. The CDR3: CASSQGTSGSTDTQYF. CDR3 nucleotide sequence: TGTGCCAGCAGCCAAGGGACTAGCGGAAGCACAGATACGCAGTATTTT.

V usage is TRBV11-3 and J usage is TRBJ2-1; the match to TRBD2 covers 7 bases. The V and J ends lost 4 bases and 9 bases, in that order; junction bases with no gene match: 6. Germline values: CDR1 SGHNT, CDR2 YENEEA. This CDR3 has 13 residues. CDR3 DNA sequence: TGTGCCAGCAGCTCACTAGCGTTTGGTGAGCAGTTCTTC. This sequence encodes CASSSLAFGEQFF.

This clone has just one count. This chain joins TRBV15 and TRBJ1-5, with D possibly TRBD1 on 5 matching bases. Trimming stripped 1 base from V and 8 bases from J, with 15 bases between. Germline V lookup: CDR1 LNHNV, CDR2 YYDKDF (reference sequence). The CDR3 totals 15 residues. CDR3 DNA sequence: TGTGCCACCAGCAGAGTGGCAGGGAATATGGAGCCCCAGCATTTT. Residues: CATSRVAGNMEPQHF. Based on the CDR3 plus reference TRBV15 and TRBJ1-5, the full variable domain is DAMVIQNPRYQVTQFGKPVTLSCSQTLNHNVMYWYQQKSSQAPKLLFHYYDKDFNNEADTPDNFQSRRPNTSFCFLDIRSPGLGDTAMYLCATSRVAGNMEPQHFGDGTRLSIL.